This TCR beta chain was recovered during a study of control samples from healthy donors and cancer patients. Trimming cost V 3 bases and J 6 bases; bases outside gene matches: 5. This CDR3 contains 13 residues. The germline CDR1 and CDR2 sequences are SGHRS and YFSETQ. TCRdb's table, derived via immunoSEQ multiplex PCR, lists solely in-frame clones and lacks some. The sample yields about 79,000 clones, approximately 93% seen once. The sequencing input was PBMCs. The V gene is TRBV5-1, the J gene TRBJ1-2; TRBD1 matches 7 bases. This sequence was found in a woman between 40 and 55 years old with lung cancer. The DNA for the CDR3 is TGCGCCAGCAGCTCTTCCACAGGGGATGGCTACACCTTC. Protein sequence: CASSSSTGDGYTF.